The 24 T cell receptor beta chains below come from one sample, sequenced in a study of T cell repertoires in cytomegalovirus infection. TCRdb re-called the reads with MiXCR, one entry per CDR3 protein. The sample carries some 300,000 distinct CDR3 sequences, about 8.8% recorded once. Sequencing used PBMCs. These receptor sequences come from a human donor in good health (CMV status not recorded). Some clones in this sample may be carry-over from other donors' samples.

This clonotype was detected ten times or more. The V call is TRBV20-1, the J call TRBJ1-6; 8 bases match TRBD1. The germline V gene has CDR1 DFQATT and CDR2 SNEGSKA (reference sequence). With V trimmed by 6 bases and J by 7 bases, 11 bases remained unmatched. This CDR3 has 15 residues. CDR3 sequence reads: CSAHLRQGPNSPLHF. Here the CDR3 DNA reads TGCAGTGCCCACCTTCGACAGGGGCCAAATTCACCCCTCCACTTT.

There are many counts of this clonotype. V is TRBV19 and J is TRBJ2-6; either TRBD1 or TRBD2 may supply D (5 bases each). The germline V gene encodes CDR1 LNHDA and CDR2 SQIVND (reference sequence). Trimming cost V 5 bases and J 0 bases, with 17 bases left between them. The CDR3 length is 18 residues. CDR3 loop: CASSWTGTGLSGANVLTF. The CDR3 nucleotides are TGTGCCAGTAGTTGGACCGGGACGGGGCTCTCTGGGGCCAACGTCCTGACTTTC.

This clonotype was seen ten or more times. The junction shows a germline mismatch at one end, possibly a read error. The chain combines TRBV15 with TRBJ1-1, with a weak D call TRBD1 (6 bases). Germline V gene sequence: CDR1 LNHNV, CDR2 YYDKDF (reference sequence). The CDR3 sequence is 15 residues long. DNA of the CDR3: TGTGCCACCAGCAGAGGGGGGCAGGGCGGCCTGAAAGCCTTCTTT. Translation: CATSRGGQGGLKAFF.

The chain joins TRBV20-1 to TRBJ2-3; D ambiguous. V was cut by 7 bases and J by 0 bases, with 11 bases left in between. This CDR3 comprises 13 residues. Germline CDR1 reads DFQATT; CDR2 reads SNEGSKA (reference sequence). The CDR3 coding sequence is TGCAGTGTCCCCCAGCAGAGCACAGATACGCAGTATTTT. Its translation: CSVPQQSTDTQYF.

This clonotype was found many times. The chain couples TRBV7-2 to TRBJ2-1; 12 bases map to TRBD2. Per germline, CDR1 SGHTA and CDR2 FQGNSA. This CDR3 comprises 16 residues. Trimming took 0 bases from V and 4 from J; bases not matched to a gene: 1. CDR3 in DNA: TGTGCCAGCAGCTTAGCACTAGCGGGGGGTTACAATGAGCAGTTCTTC. It yields the protein CASSLALAGGYNEQFF.

This clonotype came up a few times. The rearrangement links TRBV7-2 to TRBJ2-3, with D hard to call. CDR3 length equals 13 residues. V lost 3 bases and J 4 bases, leaving 8 bases between the germline ends. CDR1 is SGHTA and CDR2 is FQGNSA in the germline V gene. CDR3 sequence reads: CASSFRTADTQYF. The CDR3 nucleotides read TGTGCCAGCAGCTTCCGGACGGCAGATACGCAGTATTTT.

This clonotype came up many times. The chain couples TRBV5-5 to TRBJ2-5, with 12 bases lining up with TRBD2. The CDR3 extends over 16 amino acids. The junction had 6 bases not matched to a gene; V was cut back by 4 bases and J by 2 bases. Germline V CDR1 and CDR2: SGHKS, YYEKEE (reference sequence). The CDR3 bases are TGTGCCAGCAGCAACGGACTAGCGGGGCCTCAAGAGACCCAGTACTTC. It encodes CASSNGLAGPQETQYF.

This rearrangement joins TRBV29-1 to TRBJ2-1; TRBD2 aligns across 10 bases. Germline V gives CDR1 SQVTM, CDR2 ANQGSEA. This CDR3 contains 17 residues. Germline trimming cut 1 base from V and 2 bases from J; bases unmatched to any gene: 8. The CDR3 bases are TGCAGCGTTGAAGCCCCCGCTCTAGCGGGGGCCTACAATGAGCAGTTCTTC. It translates to CSVEAPALAGAYNEQFF.

This clonotype occurred many times. The chain has TRBV7-8 and TRBJ2-1; no clear D. Deletions cut 1 base from V and 7 bases from J, with 5 bases between. The CDR3 extends over 12 amino acids. The V gene's germline CDR1 is SGHVS and CDR2 FQNEAQ. Here the CDR3 reads CASSLVLNEQFF. CDR3 DNA sequence: TGTGCCAGCAGCTTAGTCTTGAATGAGCAGTTCTTC.

Many counts were recorded for this clonotype. In DNA form, the CDR3 reads TGTGCCAGCAGAATTTCCCCACGACAGGGCCCTAGTCAAAAACTGTTTTTT. Translated, it gives CASRISPRQGPSQKLFF. This chain joins TRBV7-2 and TRBJ1-4; 7 bases agree with TRBD1. The trim removed 6 bases at V and 9 bases at J, leaving 19 bases unmatched. CDR3 length: 17 residues. The germline V gene has CDR1 SGHTA and CDR2 FQGNSA.

This clonotype was recorded at least ten times. The gene calls are TRBV7-2 and TRBJ2-4; TRBD1 matches at 9 bases. V was clipped by 5 bases and J by 8 bases; unmatched bases: 7. The germline gives CDR1 SGHTA, CDR2 FQGNSA. The length of the CDR3 is 14 residues. The DNA for the CDR3 is TGTGCCAGCAGCACCGGGACAGGGTCGTACATTCAGTACTTC. It codes for CASSTGTGSYIQYF.

The gene calls are TRBV7-9 and TRBJ1-5, with D possibly TRBD1 on 6 matching bases. Between the trimmed V and J ends, which lost 5 bases and 6 bases, there was a span of 14 bases. CDR1 and CDR2 from the germline V gene are SEHNR and FQNEAQ (reference sequence). This CDR3 has 14 residues. The CDR3 reads CASSLMGDIQPQHF. The CDR3 DNA is TGTGCCAGCAGCCTAATGGGGGACATTCAGCCCCAGCATTTT.

This clonotype has ten or more counts. The gene calls are TRBV29-1 and TRBJ1-1; D gene uncertain. The CDR3 extends over 14 amino acids. The V end was cut by 6 bases, the J end by 0 bases, with 14 bases between. Per the germline V gene, CDR1 is SQVTM and CDR2 is ANQGSEA. Here the CDR3 reads CSVSLNAMNTEAFF. The CDR3 DNA is TGCAGCGTCTCCCTCAACGCCATGAACACTGAAGCTTTCTTT.

Ten or more counts support this clonotype. V is TRBV20-1 and J is TRBJ1-1, with 10 bases aligning to TRBD1. J was trimmed by 5 bases and V by 0 bases; bases with no gene match: 6. The CDR3 is made up of 15 amino acids. Per the germline V gene, CDR1 is DFQATT and CDR2 is SNEGSKA (reference sequence). The chain's CDR3 is CSARDARGQGTEAFF. The CDR3 DNA sequence: TGCAGTGCTAGAGATGCAAGGGGACAGGGGACTGAAGCTTTCTTT.

This clonotype was found many times. This chain connects TRBV7-2 to TRBJ1-2; D is unresolved. Looked up from germline, CDR1 is SGHTA and CDR2 is FQGNSA. This CDR3 is 14 amino acids long. The V and J ends lost 0 bases and 4 bases respectively, with 9 bases between them. As DNA, the CDR3 is TGTGCCAGCAGCTTAGCGTCAGAAACCTATGGCTACACCTTC. This codes for CASSLASETYGYTF.

This clonotype was counted a few times. The V and J genes are TRBV6-4 and TRBJ1-4, with a weak D call TRBD1 (6 bases). This CDR3 contains 14 residues. Germline V gene lookup returns CDR1 MRHNA and CDR2 SNTAGT. Trimming shortened V by 3 bases and J by 7 bases, and 12 bases separated the two germline ends. CDR3 residues: CASSEGGRREKLFF. The CDR3 bases are TGTGCCAGCAGTGAAGGGGGGCGGCGTGAAAAACTGTTTTTT.

In its sample, this clonotype was seen many times. The chain joins TRBV6-2 or TRBV6-3 to TRBJ2-5; D uncertain. Germline assignment: CDR1 MNHEY and CDR2 SVGEGT. Between the trimmed V and J ends, which lost 2 bases and 2 bases, there was a span of 6 bases. The CDR3 sequence is 13 residues long. Here the CDR3 reads CASSYRRQETQYF. The CDR3 bases are TGTGCCAGCAGTTACAGGAGACAAGAGACCCAGTACTTC.

This clonotype was picked up one time. The chain carries TRBV20-1 and TRBJ1-2; D might be TRBD1 (5 bases). CDR3 length: 13 amino acids. V lost 5 bases, J lost 6 bases, and 16 bases lay in between. CDR1 is DFQATT, CDR2 SNEGSKA, per germline (reference sequence). CDR3 region: CSAPGRGVNGYTF. The CDR3 DNA sequence: TGCAGTGCTCCGGGACGGGGGGTCAATGGCTACACCTTC.

There are a few counts of this clonotype. V is TRBV6-5 and J is TRBJ1-4, with D perhaps TRBD1 (6 bases). V was pared by 0 bases and J by 7 bases, with 12 bases between. The CDR3 runs 15 residues. The germline CDR1 and CDR2 sequences are MNHEY and SVGAGI. The CDR3 reads CASSYSGGRVEKLFF. The CDR3 DNA reads TGTGCCAGCAGTTACTCAGGGGGACGGGTTGAAAAACTGTTTTTT.

This clonotype was seen repeatedly, ten times or more. One end of the junction fails to match germline, which may point to a read error. The chain links TRBV7-3 to TRBJ1-1; unclear D gene. Per germline, CDR1 SGHTA and CDR2 FQGTGA. The CDR3 consists of 13 residues. In DNA form, the CDR3 reads TGTGCTAGCAGCTTATCAGTGAACACTGAAGCTTTCTTT. Translation gives CASSLSVNTEAFF. Looking up the rest from reference TRBV7-3 and TRBJ1-1 gives the full variable domain: GAGVSQTPSNKVTEKGKYVELRCDPISGHTALYWYRQSLGQGPEFLIYFQGTGAADDSGLPNDRFFAVRPEGSVSTLKIQRTERGDSAVYLCASSLSVNTEAFFGQGTRLTVV.

This clonotype has a count of ten or more. The chain uses TRBV11-3 and TRBJ2-1; 9 bases are a match to TRBD1. The germline V gene encodes CDR1 SGHNT and CDR2 YENEEA. The CDR3 consists of 16 residues. J lost 0 bases, V lost 5 bases, and 5 bases had no gene match. For the CDR3, the DNA is TGTGCCAGCAGCCTCGGACAGGGGACCTCCTACAATGAGCAGTTCTTC. It specifies CASSLGQGTSYNEQFF.

Ten or more counts support this clonotype. The chain carries TRBV7-8 and TRBJ1-3; a weak D match, TRBD1 (5 bases). CDR3 length equals 14 residues. Germline V lookup: CDR1 SGHVS, CDR2 FQNEAQ. The ends were cut back, 2 bases at V and 2 bases at J, with 7 bases in the middle. CDR3 loop: CASSLTRAGNTIYF. The CDR3 DNA reads as TGTGCCAGCAGCTTAACCAGGGCTGGAAACACCATATATTTT. The whole variable domain, remainder taken from reference TRBV7-8 and TRBJ1-3, is GAGVSQSPRYKVAKRGQDVALRCDPISGHVSLFWYQQALGQGPEFLTYFQNEAQLDKSGLPSDRFFAERPEGSVSTLKIQRTQQEDSAVYLCASSLTRAGNTIYFGEGSWLTVV.

V is TRBV29-1 and J is TRBJ2-3; D call uncertain. Trimming shortened V by 4 bases and J by 6 bases, and 11 bases separated the two germline ends. Germline assignment: CDR1 SQVTM and CDR2 ANQGSEA. This CDR3 comprises 12 residues. CDR3 loop: CSVASGLDTQYF. CDR3 coding DNA: TGCAGCGTTGCTTCGGGCCTGGATACGCAGTATTTT.

This clonotype was seen at least ten times. The rearrangement uses TRBV25-1 and TRBJ2-1; tentative D call: TRBD2 (5 bases). The CDR3 is 14 residues long. The germline CDR1 and CDR2 sequences are MGHDK and SYGVNS. V was pared by 4 bases and J by 4 bases, with 11 bases between. The CDR3 loop reads CASSGRLTYNEQFF. The DNA of the CDR3 is TGTGCCAGCAGTGGGAGACTAACATACAATGAGCAGTTCTTC.